The T cell receptor beta chain described here comes from a study of blood T cells in healthy people across ages. Looking at the study overall: About one barcoded beta molecule per two T cells came from capture by template switching.

A second PCR, run for about 7 to 11 cycles, used a sample-barcoded 5' primer plus a J-beta primer mix. Each cDNA molecule was tagged by a template-switch adaptor with 12 random nucleotides. TCRdb passed the 5' RACE reads through MiXCR, listing each CDR3 protein once. The table shows around 580,000 distinct CDR3 sequences, with roughly 48% occurring only once. Whole-study results and caveats: Measured against age, TCR beta diversity per million T cells decreased in a roughly linear manner.

Germline values: CDR1 SGDLS, CDR2 YYNGEE. The CDR3 length is 14 residues. V lost 4 bases, J lost 5 bases, and 4 bases stayed unmatched. This clonotype occurred a few times. The antigen remains undetermined. The chain employs TRBV9 and TRBJ2-3; 10 bases line up with TRBD2. Sample: blood. The receptor comes from an elderly man in good health. The CDR3 protein is CASSPGTSEDTQYF. The CDR3 coding sequence is TGTGCCAGCAGCCCTGGGACTAGCGAAGATACGCAGTATTTT.